The T cell receptor (beta chain) under discussion was sequenced for a study of shared clonotypes between healthy human individuals. For the study at large: A couple of women and three men aged 18 to 49 made up the donors.

CDR3 length: 16 amino acids. Looked up from germline, CDR1 is GTSNPN and CDR2 is SVGIG (reference sequence). The J segment lost 4 bases and the V segment lost 1 base, leaving 10 bases of the junction unmatched. Profiling relied on immunoSEQ multiplex PCR, and the TCRdb table lists in-frame clones only, not all of them. Here the sample spans over a million clones, about 74% being singletons. Study-wide findings and caveats: Donors were few, which limited the genetic and exposure-history diversity represented. Naive subsets usually exceeded memory subsets in estimated richness. For naive CD4 cells, 5% to 6.5% of clonotypes were shared across a few donors.

This clone was counted at least ten times. The antigen remains unidentified. The specimen sequenced was memory CD4+ T cells sorted from blood. Subset defined: CD45RA-negative fraction. This TCR was recovered from a man between 18 and 35 years old in good health. The chain recombines TRBV30 with TRBJ1-3; 7 bases align to TRBD1. CDR3 sequence: CAWSGLTGFGGNTIYF. For the CDR3, the DNA is TGTGCCTGGAGTGGGTTGACAGGGTTCGGGGGAAACACCATATATTTT.